This T cell receptor (beta chain) was observed in a study of blood T cell repertoires in COVID-19. The method was immunoSEQ multiplex PCR; TCRdb's version includes in-frame clones alone and lacks a portion of them. Found here are some 300,000 clones, approximately 89% of them singletons; the top ten hold less than 3.5%. Per the germline V gene, CDR1 is SGHAT and CDR2 is FQNNGV. The CDR3 consists of 15 residues. Trimming at V came to 6 bases and at J to 4 bases, leaving 8 bases not matched to a gene. The sample taken for sequencing was PBMCs or T cells enriched from blood (not recorded which). The chain recombines TRBV11-2 with TRBJ2-5; 10 bases map to TRBD2. This TCR was sampled from a woman in her forties or fifties who had been exposed to COVID-19. The DNA for the CDR3 is TGTGCCAGCAGACCAGCGGGGGGGCCGGGAGAGACCCAGTACTTC. Protein product: CASRPAGGPGETQYF.